Below, 12 T cell receptor beta chains from the same sample are listed, as sequenced in a study of blood T cell repertoires in COVID-19. Clones were sequenced by immunoSEQ multiplex PCR, and TCRdb holds only the in-frame ones, with some missing. The table lists some 200,000 clones, about 95% of them singletons. The sample consisted of peripheral blood. Receptors originate from a man aged 30 to 45 with COVID-19, enrolled during active disease.

The chain has TRBV12-5 and TRBJ1-6, with D hard to call. From germline, CDR1 is LGHNT and CDR2 FRNRAP. The CDR3 loop spans 13 amino acids. Trimming stripped 0 bases from V and 8 bases from J, with 5 bases between. CDR3 loop: CASGLVLHSPLHF. CDR3 nucleotide sequence: TGTGCTAGTGGTTTGGTACTGCATTCACCCCTCCACTTT.

The chain links TRBV6-5 to TRBJ1-6; D may be TRBD1 (5 bases). The germline CDR1 and CDR2 sequences are MNHEY and SVGAGI. The ends were cut back, 5 bases at V and 10 bases at J, with 18 bases in the middle. CDR3 length equals 15 residues. CDR3: CASSTPAGGGSPLHF. The CDR3 DNA reads as TGTGCCAGCAGTACGCCTGCGGGGGGAGGATCACCCCTCCACTTT.

The chain employs TRBV4-1 and TRBJ2-2; possibly TRBD1 for D (6 bases). Germline assignment: CDR1 MGHRA and CDR2 YSYEKL. V was pared by 1 base and J by 8 bases, with 11 bases between. CDR3 size: 14 residues. CDR3 DNA: TGCGCCAGCAGCCAAGTACAGGGTACGGGGGAGCTGTTTTTT. It specifies CASSQVQGTGELFF.

The chain couples TRBV19 to TRBJ2-3, with 10 bases identical to TRBD2. The ends lost 5 bases at V and 0 bases at J; junction bases unmatched: 5. This CDR3 contains 16 residues. CDR1 and CDR2 from the germline V gene are LNHDA and SQIVND (reference sequence). This chain's CDR3 is CASSLIAGGSTDTQYF. CDR3 DNA sequence: TGTGCCAGTAGTTTAATAGCGGGGGGTAGCACAGATACGCAGTATTTT.

V gene TRBV12-5 combines with J gene TRBJ1-4; 12 bases map to TRBD1. Germline V gene data show CDR1 as LGHNT and CDR2 as FRNRAP. The CDR3 sequence is 16 residues long. The trim removed 1 base at V and 6 bases at J, leaving 3 bases unmatched. The CDR3 DNA reads as TGTGCTAGTGGTTTGGGGGACAGGGGGCGCGATGAAAAACTGTTTTTT. Amino acid sequence: CASGLGDRGRDEKLFF.

The chain employs TRBV12-5 and TRBJ1-4, with no clear D. The CDR3 runs 12 residues. Germline loops: CDR1 LGHNT, CDR2 FRNRAP. The V and J ends lost 6 bases and 10 bases respectively, with 12 bases between them. DNA of the CDR3: TGTGCTAGTGGGACCGGAGAACGAAAACTGTTTTTT. Its translation: CASGTGERKLFF.

This chain joins TRBV7-9 and TRBJ1-2; TRBD1 might be the D (5 bases). Trimming shortened V by 1 base and J by 8 bases, and 11 bases separated the two germline ends. The V gene's germline CDR1 is SEHNR and CDR2 FQNEAQ (reference sequence). The CDR3 consists of 13 residues. CDR3 region: CASSLGGAGGYTF. The CDR3 DNA reads TGTGCCAGCAGCTTAGGTGGGGCTGGCGGCTACACCTTC.

CDR3 nucleotide sequence: TGCGCCAGCAGCCAAGAACTAGCGGCGAACAATGAGCAGTTCTTC. It codes for CASSQELAANNEQFF. The chain carries TRBV4-1 and TRBJ2-1, with 8 bases matching TRBD2. The CDR3 spans 15 residues. The junction had 3 bases not matched to a gene; V was cut back by 0 bases and J by 5 bases. The germline CDR1 and CDR2 sequences are MGHRA and YSYEKL.

The chain is built from TRBV25-1 and TRBJ1-3, with no clear D. Germline CDR1 is MGHDK and CDR2 is SYGVNS. V lost 6 bases and J 0 bases, leaving 15 bases between the germline ends. This CDR3 has 16 residues. The CDR3, as DNA: TGTGCCAGCAGCCCCCCCGGACTGCACTCTGGAAACACCATATATTTT. This sequence encodes CASSPPGLHSGNTIYF.

The rearrangement uses TRBV11-2 and TRBJ1-3; 9 nucleotides match TRBD1. Germline V gene lookup returns CDR1 SGHAT and CDR2 FQNNGV. There are 15 residues in the CDR3. The trim removed 3 bases at V and 4 bases at J, leaving 4 bases unmatched. The CDR3 DNA reads TGTGCCAGCAGCTTCGGACAGGGGAAAGGAAACACCATATATTTT. This translates into CASSFGQGKGNTIYF.

This clone was seen only once. The chain recombines TRBV19 with TRBJ1-1; 8 bases match TRBD1. The CDR3 runs 13 residues. V lost 4 bases and J lost 3; bases outside the gene matches: 1. The V gene's germline CDR1 is LNHDA and CDR2 SQIVND (reference sequence). The CDR3 region has the DNA TGTGCCAGTAGTAAGACAGGGGACACTGAAGCTTTCTTT. This codes for CASSKTGDTEAFF.

The J gene is TRBJ2-2, the V gene TRBV10-1; D not certain. The CDR3 spans 14 residues. Trimming shortened V by 8 bases and J by 1 base, and 11 bases separated the two germline ends. Germline CDR1 reads WNHNN; CDR2 reads SYGVQD (reference sequence). The CDR3 spells CASSLQLNTGELFF. For the CDR3, the DNA is TGCGCCAGCTCCTTACAATTGAACACCGGGGAGCTGTTTTTT.